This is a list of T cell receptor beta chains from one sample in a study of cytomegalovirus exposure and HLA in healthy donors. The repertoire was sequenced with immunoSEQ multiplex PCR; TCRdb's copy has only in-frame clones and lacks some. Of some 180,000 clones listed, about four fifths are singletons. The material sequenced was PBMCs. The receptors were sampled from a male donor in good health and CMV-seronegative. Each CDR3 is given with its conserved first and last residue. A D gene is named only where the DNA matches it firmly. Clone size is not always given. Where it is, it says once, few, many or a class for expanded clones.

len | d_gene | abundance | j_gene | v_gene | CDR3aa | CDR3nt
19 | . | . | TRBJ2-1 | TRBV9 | CASSVGSVWRGSSYNEQFF | TGTGCCAGCAGCGTAGGGAGCGTTTGGCGGGGTAGCTCCTACAATGAGCAGTTCTTC
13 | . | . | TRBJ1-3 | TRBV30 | CAWRPTGGNTIYF | TGTGCCTGGAGACCGACAGGAGGAAACACCATATATTTT
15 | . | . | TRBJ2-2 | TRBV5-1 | CASSSGMLRTGELFF | TGCGCCAGCAGCTCCGGGATGCTTCGGACCGGGGAGCTGTTTTTT
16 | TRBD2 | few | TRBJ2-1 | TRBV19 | CASSLRGLAGYNEQFF | TGTGCCAGTAGTCTCCGAGGACTAGCGGGGTACAATGAGCAGTTCTTC
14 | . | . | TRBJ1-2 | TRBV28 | CASSLSLQHYGYTF | TGTGCCAGCAGTTTATCCCTGCAACATTATGGCTACACCTTC
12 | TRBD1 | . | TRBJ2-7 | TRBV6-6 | CASSTGGYEQYF | TGTGCCAGCAGTACAGGGGGGTACGAGCAGTACTTC
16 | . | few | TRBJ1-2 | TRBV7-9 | CSSSFLREDRGYGYTF | TGTTCCAGCAGCTTCCTCCGGGAGGACCGAGGCTATGGCTACACCTTC
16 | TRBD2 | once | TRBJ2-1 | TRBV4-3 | CASSQVAGGLANEQFF | TGCGCCAGCAGCCAAGTAGCGGGAGGTTTGGCGAATGAGCAGTTCTTC
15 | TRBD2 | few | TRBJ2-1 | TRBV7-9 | CASSLVYLAGNEQFF | TGTGCCAGCAGCTTAGTTTATCTAGCGGGGAATGAGCAGTTCTTC
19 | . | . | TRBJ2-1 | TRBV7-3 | CASSNPKGGQKGYYNEQFF | TGTGCCAGCAGCAACCCTAAGGGGGGACAGAAGGGGTACTACAATGAGCAGTTCTTC
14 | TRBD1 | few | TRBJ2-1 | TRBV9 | CASSVVSGGGEQFF | TGTGCCAGCAGCGTAGTATCAGGGGGTGGTGAGCAGTTCTTC
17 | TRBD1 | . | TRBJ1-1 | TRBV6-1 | CASSESGTGSMSTEAFF | TGTGCCAGCAGTGAATCCGGGACAGGGTCGATGAGCACTGAAGCTTTCTTT
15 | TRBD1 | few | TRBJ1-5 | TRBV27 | CASSLTTGVSQPQHF | TGTGCCAGCAGTTTAACGACAGGGGTGAGTCAGCCCCAGCATTTT
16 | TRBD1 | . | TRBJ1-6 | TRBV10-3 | CAIRTGQGISNSPLHF | TGTGCCATCAGGACGGGACAGGGGATTTCTAATTCACCCCTCCACTTT
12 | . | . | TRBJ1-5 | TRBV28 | CASSSPGQPQHF | TGTGCCAGCAGTTCCCCCGGTCAGCCCCAGCATTTT
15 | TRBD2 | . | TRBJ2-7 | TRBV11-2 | CASSLGLAGGREQYF | TGTGCCAGCAGCTTAGGACTAGCGGGAGGGCGCGAGCAGTACTTC
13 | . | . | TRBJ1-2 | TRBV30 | CAWSEQGYYGYTF | TGTGCCTGGAGTGAGCAGGGTTACTATGGCTACACCTTC
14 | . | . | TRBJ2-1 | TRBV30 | CALIGTPFYSEQFF | TGTGCCCTTATCGGGACTCCCTTCTACAGTGAGCAGTTCTTC
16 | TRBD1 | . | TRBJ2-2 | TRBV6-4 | CASSDWDRGLTGELFF | TGTGCCAGCAGTGACTGGGACAGGGGGCTCACCGGGGAGCTGTTTTTT
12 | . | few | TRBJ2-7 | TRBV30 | CAWSLRDYEQYF | TGTGCCTGGAGCCTCCGGGACTACGAGCAGTACTTC
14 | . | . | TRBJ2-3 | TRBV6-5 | CASSYSIQGSIQYF | TGTGCCAGCAGTTACTCGATACAGGGAAGTATACAGTATTTT
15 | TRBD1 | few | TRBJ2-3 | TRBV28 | CASSRDRENTDTQYF | TGTGCCAGCAGCCGTGACAGGGAAAACACAGATACGCAGTATTTT
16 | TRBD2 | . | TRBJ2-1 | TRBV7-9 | CASSLPERELYNEQFF | TGTGCCAGCAGCTTACCTGAGCGGGAGCTTTACAATGAGCAGTTCTTC
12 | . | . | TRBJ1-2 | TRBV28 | CASRSPGYGYTF | TGTGCCAGCAGGTCCCCGGGGTATGGCTACACCTTC
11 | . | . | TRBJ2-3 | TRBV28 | CASSFADTQYF | TGTGCCAGCAGTTTCGCAGATACGCAGTATTTT
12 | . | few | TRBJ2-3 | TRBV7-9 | CSSSSALDTQYF | TGTTCCAGCAGCTCAGCCCTTGATACGCAGTATTTT
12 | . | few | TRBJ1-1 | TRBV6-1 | CASSEARGEAFF | TGTGCCAGCAGTGAAGCGCGAGGTGAAGCTTTCTTT
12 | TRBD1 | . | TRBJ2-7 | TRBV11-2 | CASSLAGTDPYF | TGTGCCAGCAGCTTAGCCGGGACAGACCCGTACTTC
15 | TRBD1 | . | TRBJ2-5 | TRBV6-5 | CASSWGQGGSWTQYF | TGTGCCAGCAGTTGGGGACAGGGGGGTTCTTGGACCCAGTACTTC
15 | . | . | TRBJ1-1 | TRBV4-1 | CASSSISGRGTEAFF | TGCGCCAGCAGCTCCATATCAGGGAGGGGGACTGAAGCTTTCTTT
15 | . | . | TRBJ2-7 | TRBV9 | CASSVSAQVDYEQYF | TGTGCCAGCAGCGTATCCGCACAGGTCGACTACGAGCAGTACTTC
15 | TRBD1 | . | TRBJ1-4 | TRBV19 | CASSWTGGSNEKLFF | TGTGCCAGTAGTTGGACAGGGGGCTCTAATGAAAAACTGTTTTTT
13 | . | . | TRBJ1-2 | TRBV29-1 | CSVEARGFDGYTF | TGCAGCGTTGAAGCCAGGGGATTCGATGGCTACACCTTC
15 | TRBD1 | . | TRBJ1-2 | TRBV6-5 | CASSPNRGWSGGYTF | TGTGCCAGCAGTCCAAACAGGGGTTGGTCTGGTGGCTACACCTTC
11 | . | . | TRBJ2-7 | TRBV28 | CASSSPREQYF | TGTGCCAGCAGTTCCCCCCGCGAGCAGTACTTC
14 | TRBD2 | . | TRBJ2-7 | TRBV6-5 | CASSFAGRGYEQYF | TGTGCCAGCAGTTTCGCCGGGAGGGGCTACGAGCAGTACTTC
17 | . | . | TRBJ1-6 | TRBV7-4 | CASSHKEGRSYNSPLHF | TGTGCCAGCAGTCATAAGGAGGGGAGATCCTATAATTCACCCCTCCACTTT
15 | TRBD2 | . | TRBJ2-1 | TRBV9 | CASSALAEAYNEQFF | TGTGCCAGCAGCGCCCTAGCGGAAGCCTACAATGAGCAGTTCTTC
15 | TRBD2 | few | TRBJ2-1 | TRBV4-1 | CASTRTSGRENEQFF | TGCGCCAGCACCAGGACTAGCGGGAGGGAGAATGAGCAGTTCTTC
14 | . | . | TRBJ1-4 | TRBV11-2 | CASSPDRLNEKLFF | TGTGCCAGCAGCCCCGACAGATTAAATGAAAAACTGTTTTTT
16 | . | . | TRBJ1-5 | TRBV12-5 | CASGPRGAPSNQPQHF | TGTGCTAGTGGTCCCCGGGGGGCGCCCAGCAATCAGCCCCAGCATTTT
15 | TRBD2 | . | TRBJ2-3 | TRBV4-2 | CASSQGGTTTDTQYF | TGTGCCAGCAGCCAGGGGGGGACTACTACAGATACGCAGTATTTT
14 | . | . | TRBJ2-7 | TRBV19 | CASSIGTPTYEQYF | TGTGCCAGTAGTATCGGGACACCTACCTACGAGCAGTACTTC
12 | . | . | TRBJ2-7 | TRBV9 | CASSATSYEQYF | TGTGCCAGCAGCGCTACTTCCTACGAGCAGTACTTC
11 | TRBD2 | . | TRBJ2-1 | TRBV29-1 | CSVPSSGEQFF | TGCAGCGTCCCCTCTAGCGGAGAGCAGTTCTTC
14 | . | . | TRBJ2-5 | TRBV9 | CASPRGGLKGEQYF | TGTGCCAGCCCAAGGGGAGGTCTCAAGGGAGAGCAGTACTTC
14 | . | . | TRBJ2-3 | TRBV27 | CASSFGGRADTQYF | TGTGCCAGCAGTTTTGGGGGCCGGGCAGATACGCAGTATTTT
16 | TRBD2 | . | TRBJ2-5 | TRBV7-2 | CASSLGGGGGGETQYF | TGTGCCAGCAGCTTAGGTGGCGGGGGGGGCGGAGAGACCCAGTACTTC
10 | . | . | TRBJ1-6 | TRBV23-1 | CASKSVPLHF | TGCGCCAGCAAGTCGGTCCCCCTCCACTTT
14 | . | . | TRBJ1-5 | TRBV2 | CASSPVAMGQPQHF | TGTGCCAGCAGCCCGGTAGCTATGGGTCAGCCCCAGCATTTT
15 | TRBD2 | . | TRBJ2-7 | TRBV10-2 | CASSEPTSGSGEQYF | TGCGCCAGCAGTGAGCCGACTAGCGGGAGTGGTGAGCAGTACTTC
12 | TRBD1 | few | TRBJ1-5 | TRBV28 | CASSLLQGLRNF | TGTGCCAGCAGCCTCCTACAGGGGCTCCGCAATTTT
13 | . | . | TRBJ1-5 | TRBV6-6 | CASSFQGNQPQHF | TGTGCCAGCAGTTTCCAGGGAAATCAGCCCCAGCATTTT
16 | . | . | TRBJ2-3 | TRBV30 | CAWSESRGPHSNTQYF | TGTGCCTGGAGTGAATCGCGGGGGCCCCACTCCAATACGCAGTATTTT
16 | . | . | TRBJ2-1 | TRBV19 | CASSIFRGRPYNEQFF | TGTGCCAGTAGTATTTTCCGAGGTCGACCCTACAATGAGCAGTTCTTC
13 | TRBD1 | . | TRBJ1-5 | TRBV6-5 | CASSLGTDQPQHF | TGTGCCAGCAGTCTCGGGACAGACCAGCCCCAGCATTTT